The clone carrying this TCR beta chain came up a few times. Germline CDR1 reads MNHEY; CDR2 reads SVGAGI. J lost 13 bases, V lost 2 bases, and 3 bases had no gene match. The CDR3 has 12 amino acids. The data are from a study of identical twins. TCRdb redid the calling of the 5' RACE reads with MiXCR, one entry per CDR3 protein. The sample shows about 190,000 distinct CDR3 sequences, more than 15% of them seen only once. These data were also reused for a study on T cells expressing NK-cell markers.

The sequence derives from a woman aged 18-29 years in good health. Sequenced input: CD8+ T cells sorted from blood. The V gene is TRBV6-5, the J gene TRBJ2-1, with TRBD2 identical over 9 bases. CDR3: CASSYPSGEQFF. In DNA, the CDR3 is TGTGCCAGCAGTTACCCTAGCGGGGAACAGTTCTTC.